Listed below are T cell receptor beta chains from one sample, sequenced in a study of PD-L1 blockade in urothelial cancer. The protocol was immunoSEQ multiplex PCR, while the TCRdb copy is restricted to in-frame clones and leaves out a portion. Seen here are some 52,000 clones, around 72% observed once, and the top ten hold about 4%. Source: PBMCs, taken around atezolizumab (anti-PD-L1) treatment. These receptors all come from a man in his 70s with urothelial cancer. Both conserved end residues are part of each CDR3.

>TRBV6-5
CASISSGNTIYF
>TRBV5-1
CASSSGQNRGEKLFF
>TRBV11-3
CASSFVLREGTDTQYF
>TRBV7-2
CASTSLGANYGYTF
>TRBV15
CATSTAGAHYNEQFF
>TRBV19
CASSMIGQGAGYGYTF
>TRBV28
CASGLSGSPDTQYF
>TRBV19
CASSTDSATNEKLFF
>TRBV28
CASSLYKGIEQFF
>TRBV5-1
CASSSTGYTEAFF
>TRBV28
CASGEQTWGANYGYTF
>TRBV11-2
CASSLTDTQYF
>TRBV6-1
CASSEQGQGSGELFF
>TRBV5-1
CASSLEMAGRGTEAFF
>TRBV28
CASSLRLGGQPQHF
>TRBV4-3
CASSQVGTSGYTF
>TRBV5-6
CASTIITGVYEQYF
>TRBV7-2
CASSQRAGGFNEQYF
>TRBV2
CASSEYSYGYTF
>TRBV27
CASSLNSGSSYNEQFF
>TRBV14
CASSQARGGGYEQYF
>TRBV20-1
CSAQEYTEAFF
>TRBV2
CASSDLSGRNEQFF
>TRBV11-3
CASSFITRLATYEQYF
>TRBV29-1
CSATSGGVKQYF
>TRBV7-2
CASSSQAHSNQPQHF